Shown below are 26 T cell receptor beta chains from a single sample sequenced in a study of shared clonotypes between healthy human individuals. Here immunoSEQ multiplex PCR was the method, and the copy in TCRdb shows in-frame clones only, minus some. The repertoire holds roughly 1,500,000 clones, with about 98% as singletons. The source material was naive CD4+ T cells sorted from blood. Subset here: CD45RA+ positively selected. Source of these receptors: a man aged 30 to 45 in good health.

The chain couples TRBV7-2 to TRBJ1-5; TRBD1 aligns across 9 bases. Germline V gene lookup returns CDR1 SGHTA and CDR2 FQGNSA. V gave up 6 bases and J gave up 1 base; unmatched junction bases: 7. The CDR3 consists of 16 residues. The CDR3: CASSLQGALSNQPQHF. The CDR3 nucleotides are TGTGCCAGCAGTTTACAGGGGGCGTTAAGCAATCAGCCCCAGCATTTT.

CDR3 DNA: TGTGCCAGCAGCTTAGTGGACTGGGCCGACGAGCAGTACTTC. Translating gives CASSLVDWADEQYF. The V and J genes are TRBV7-2 and TRBJ2-7; maybe TRBD2 (5 bases). This CDR3 is built from 14 residues. Germline values: CDR1 SGHTA, CDR2 FQGNSA. The ends were cut back, 1 base at V and 5 bases at J, with 12 bases in the middle.

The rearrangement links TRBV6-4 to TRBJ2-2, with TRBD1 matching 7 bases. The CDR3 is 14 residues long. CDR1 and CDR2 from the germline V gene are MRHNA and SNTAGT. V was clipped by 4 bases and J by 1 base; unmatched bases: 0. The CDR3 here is CASSGTGNTGELFF. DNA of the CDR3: TGTGCCAGCAGTGGGACAGGGAACACCGGGGAGCTGTTTTTT.

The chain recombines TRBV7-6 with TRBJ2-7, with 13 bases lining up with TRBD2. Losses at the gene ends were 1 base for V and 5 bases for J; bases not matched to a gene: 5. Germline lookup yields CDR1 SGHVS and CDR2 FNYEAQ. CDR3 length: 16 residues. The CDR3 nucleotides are TGTGCCAGCAGCTTAGGACTAGCGGGAGGCGGGCACGAGCAGTACTTC. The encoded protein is CASSLGLAGGGHEQYF.

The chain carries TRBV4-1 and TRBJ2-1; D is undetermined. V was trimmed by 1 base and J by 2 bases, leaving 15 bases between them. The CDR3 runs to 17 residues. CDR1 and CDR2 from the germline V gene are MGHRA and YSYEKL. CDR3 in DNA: TGCGCCAGCAGCCAAGTGTTAGTAGGGATGGCCTACAATGAGCAGTTCTTC. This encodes CASSQVLVGMAYNEQFF.

The CDR3 region has the DNA TGTGCCAGTAGTATGCAGCAGACCTACGAGCAGTACTTC. Amino acids: CASSMQQTYEQYF. The chain combines TRBV19 with TRBJ2-7, with D unresolved. This CDR3 contains 13 residues. In germline, CDR1 is LNHDA, CDR2 SQIVND (reference sequence). The germline V and J ends were trimmed by 3 bases and 2 bases, with 8 bases remaining between them. The whole variable domain, filled in from reference TRBV19 and TRBJ2-7, reads DGGITQSPKYLFRKEGQNVTLSCEQNLNHDAMYWYRQDPGQGLRLIYYSQIVNDFQKGDIAEGYSVSREKKESFPLTVTSAQKNPTAFYLCASSMQQTYEQYFGPGTRLTVT.

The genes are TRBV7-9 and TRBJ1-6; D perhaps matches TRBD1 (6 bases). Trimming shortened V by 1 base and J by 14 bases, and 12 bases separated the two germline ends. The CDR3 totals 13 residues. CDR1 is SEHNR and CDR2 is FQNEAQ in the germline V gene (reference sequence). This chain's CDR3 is CASSLEGGQALHF. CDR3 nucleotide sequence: TGTGCCAGCAGCTTAGAGGGGGGCCAGGCCCTCCACTTT.

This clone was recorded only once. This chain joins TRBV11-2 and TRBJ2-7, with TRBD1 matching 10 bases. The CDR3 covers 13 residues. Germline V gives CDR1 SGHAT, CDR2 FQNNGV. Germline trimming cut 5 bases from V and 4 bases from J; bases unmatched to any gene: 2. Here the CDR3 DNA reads TGTGCCAGCAGCCGGGACAGGGGTTACGAGCAGTACTTC. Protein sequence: CASSRDRGYEQYF.

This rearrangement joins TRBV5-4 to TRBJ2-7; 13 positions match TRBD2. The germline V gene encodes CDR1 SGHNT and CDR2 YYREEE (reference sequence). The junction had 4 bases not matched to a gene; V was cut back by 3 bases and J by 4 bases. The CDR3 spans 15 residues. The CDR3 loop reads CASSSKLAGGYEQYF. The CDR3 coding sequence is TGTGCCAGCAGCTCAAAACTAGCGGGAGGGTACGAGCAGTACTTC.

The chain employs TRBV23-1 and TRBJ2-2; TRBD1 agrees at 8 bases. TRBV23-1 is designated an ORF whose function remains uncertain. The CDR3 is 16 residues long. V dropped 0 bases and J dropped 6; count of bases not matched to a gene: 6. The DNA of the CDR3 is TGCGCCAGCAGTCAATCGAACAGGGGACAGGCCGGGGAGCTGTTTTTT. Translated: CASSQSNRGQAGELFF.

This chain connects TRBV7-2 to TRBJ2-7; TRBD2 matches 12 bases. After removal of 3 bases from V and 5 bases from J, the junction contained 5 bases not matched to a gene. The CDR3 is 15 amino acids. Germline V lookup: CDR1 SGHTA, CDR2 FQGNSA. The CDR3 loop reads CASSFGLAGWDEQYF. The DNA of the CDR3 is TGTGCCAGCAGCTTCGGACTAGCGGGATGGGACGAGCAGTACTTC. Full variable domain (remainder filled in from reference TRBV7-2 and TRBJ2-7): GAGVSQSPSNKVTEKGKDVELRCDPISGHTALYWYRQSLGQGLEFLIYFQGNSAPDKSGLPSDRFSAERTGGSVSTLTIQRTQQEDSAVYLCASSFGLAGWDEQYFGPGTRLTVT.

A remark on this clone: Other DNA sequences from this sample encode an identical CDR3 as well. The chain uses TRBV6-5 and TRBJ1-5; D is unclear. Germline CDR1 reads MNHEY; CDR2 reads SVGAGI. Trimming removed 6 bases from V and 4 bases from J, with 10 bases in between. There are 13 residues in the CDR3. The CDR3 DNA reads TGTGCCAGCAGGGGAACAGCGAATCAGCCCCAGCATTTT. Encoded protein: CASRGTANQPQHF.

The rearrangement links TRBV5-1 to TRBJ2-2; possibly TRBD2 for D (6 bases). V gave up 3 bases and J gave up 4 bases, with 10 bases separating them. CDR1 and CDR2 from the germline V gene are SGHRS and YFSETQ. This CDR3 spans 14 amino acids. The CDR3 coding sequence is TGCGCCAGCAGCTCGCCGGGGGTCACCGGGGAGCTGTTTTTT. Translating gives CASSSPGVTGELFF.

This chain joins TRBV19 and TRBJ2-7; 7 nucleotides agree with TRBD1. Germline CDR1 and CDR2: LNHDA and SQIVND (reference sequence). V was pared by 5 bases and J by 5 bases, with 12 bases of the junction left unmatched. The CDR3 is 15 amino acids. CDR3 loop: CASSSPGTVLNEQYF. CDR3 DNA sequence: TGTGCCAGTAGTTCCCCCGGGACAGTTCTCAACGAGCAGTACTTC.

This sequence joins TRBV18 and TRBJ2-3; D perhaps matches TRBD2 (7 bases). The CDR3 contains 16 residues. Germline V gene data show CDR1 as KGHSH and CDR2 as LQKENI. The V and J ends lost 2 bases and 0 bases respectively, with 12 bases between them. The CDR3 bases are TGTGCCAGCTCACCAGTCAGGGGAGGGAGCACAGATACGCAGTATTTT. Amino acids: CASSPVRGGSTDTQYF.

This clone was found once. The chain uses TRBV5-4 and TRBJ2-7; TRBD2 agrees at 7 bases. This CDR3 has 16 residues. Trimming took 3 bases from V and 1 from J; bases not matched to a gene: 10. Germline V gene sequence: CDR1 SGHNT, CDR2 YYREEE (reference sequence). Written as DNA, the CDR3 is TGTGCCAGCAGCTGGGGGGGTAGACTAGGGTCCTACGAGCAGTACTTC. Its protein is CASSWGGRLGSYEQYF. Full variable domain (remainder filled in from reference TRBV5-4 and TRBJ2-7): ETGVTQSPTHLIKTRGQQVTLRCSSQSGHNTVSWYQQALGQGPQFIFQYYREEENGRGNFPPRFSGLQFPNYSSELNVNALELDDSALYLCASSWGGRLGSYEQYFGPGTRLTVT.

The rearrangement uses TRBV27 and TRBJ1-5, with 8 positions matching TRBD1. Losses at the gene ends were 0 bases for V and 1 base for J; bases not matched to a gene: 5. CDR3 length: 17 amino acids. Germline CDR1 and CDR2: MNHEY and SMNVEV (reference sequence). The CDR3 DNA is TGTGCCAGCAGTTTATCGATGCGGACAGGGAGCAATCAGCCCCAGCATTTT. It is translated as CASSLSMRTGSNQPQHF.

CDR3: CASSERTDQETQYF. The CDR3 DNA follows: TGTGCCAGCAGTGAACGTACAGACCAAGAGACCCAGTACTTC. This sequence joins TRBV2 and TRBJ2-5; D remains unclear. Trimming shortened V by 2 bases and J by 0 bases, and 7 bases separated the two germline ends. Per germline, CDR1 SNHLY and CDR2 FYNNEI. The CDR3 is made up of 14 amino acids.

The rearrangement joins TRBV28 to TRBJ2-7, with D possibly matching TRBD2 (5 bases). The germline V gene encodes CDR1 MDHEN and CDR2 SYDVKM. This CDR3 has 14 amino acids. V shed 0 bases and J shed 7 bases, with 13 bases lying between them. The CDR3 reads CASSLWYSPGEQYF. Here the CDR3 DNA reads TGTGCCAGCAGTTTATGGTACAGTCCGGGGGAGCAGTACTTC.

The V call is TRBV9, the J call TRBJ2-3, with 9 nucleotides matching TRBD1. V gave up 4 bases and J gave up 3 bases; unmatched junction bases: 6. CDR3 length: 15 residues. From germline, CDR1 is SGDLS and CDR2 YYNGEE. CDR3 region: CASSSGQGFTDTQYF. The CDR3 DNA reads TGTGCCAGCAGCTCGGGACAGGGTTTTACAGATACGCAGTATTTT.

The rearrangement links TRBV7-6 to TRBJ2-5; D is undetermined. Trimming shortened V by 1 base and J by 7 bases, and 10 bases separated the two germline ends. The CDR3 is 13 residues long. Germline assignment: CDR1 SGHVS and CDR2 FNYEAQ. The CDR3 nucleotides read TGTGCCAGCAGCTTAGTAGGCCGAGCGACCCAGTACTTC. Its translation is CASSLVGRATQYF.

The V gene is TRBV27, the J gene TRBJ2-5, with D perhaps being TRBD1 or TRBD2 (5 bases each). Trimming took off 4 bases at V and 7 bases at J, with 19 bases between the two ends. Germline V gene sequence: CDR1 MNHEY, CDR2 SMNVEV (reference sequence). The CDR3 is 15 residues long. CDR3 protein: CASSSPLRDRGTQYF. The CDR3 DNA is TGTGCCAGCAGTTCCCCTCTTCGGGACCGCGGGACCCAGTACTTC.

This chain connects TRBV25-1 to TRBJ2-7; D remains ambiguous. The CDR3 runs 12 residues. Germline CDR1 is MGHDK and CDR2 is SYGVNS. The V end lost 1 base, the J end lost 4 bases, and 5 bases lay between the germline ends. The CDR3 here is CASSEFAYEQYF. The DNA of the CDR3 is TGTGCCAGCAGTGAATTCGCTTACGAGCAGTACTTC.

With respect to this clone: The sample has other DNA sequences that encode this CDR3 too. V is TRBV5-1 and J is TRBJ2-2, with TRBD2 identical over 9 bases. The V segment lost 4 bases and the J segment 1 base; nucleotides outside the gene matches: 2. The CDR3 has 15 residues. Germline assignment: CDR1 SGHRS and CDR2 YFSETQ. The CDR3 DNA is TGCGCCAGCAGCATTAGCGGGGGGAACACCGGGGAGCTGTTTTTT. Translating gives CASSISGGNTGELFF.

The DNA for the CDR3 is TGTGCCAGCAGTGCGGGAACAGGGCCTAATGAAAAACTGTTTTTT. Amino acid sequence: CASSAGTGPNEKLFF. V usage is TRBV2 and J usage is TRBJ1-4; the D gene is possibly TRBD1 (6 bases). CDR3 size: 15 residues. The V gene lost 4 bases and the J gene lost 3 bases, with 12 bases spanning the gap. Germline values: CDR1 SNHLY, CDR2 FYNNEI.

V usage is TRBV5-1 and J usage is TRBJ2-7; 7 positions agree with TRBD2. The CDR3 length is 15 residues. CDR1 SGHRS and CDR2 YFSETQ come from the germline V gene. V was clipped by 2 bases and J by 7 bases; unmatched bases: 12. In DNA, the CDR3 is TGCGCCAGCAGCTTCGCTAGCGGTAACATACGGGAGCAGTACTTC. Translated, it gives CASSFASGNIREQYF. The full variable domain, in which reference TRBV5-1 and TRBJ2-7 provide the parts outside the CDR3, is KAGVTQTPRYLIKTRGQQVTLSCSPISGHRSVSWYQQTPGQGLQFLFEYFSETQRNKGNFPGRFSGRQFSNSRSEMNVSTLELGDSALYLCASSFASGNIREQYFGPGTRLTVT.